Presented here are 17 T cell receptor beta chains from one specimen sequenced in a study of blood T cell repertoires in COVID-19. Measured with immunoSEQ multiplex PCR; TCRdb has only the in-frame clones, and not every one. The profile shows approximately 260,000 clones, about 85% of them singletons. The sequencing sample was made of PBMCs or T cells enriched from blood (not recorded which). Receptors were obtained from a woman aged 25 to 39 with acute COVID-19.

V usage is TRBV5-1 and J usage is TRBJ1-2; 12 nucleotides line up with TRBD1. This CDR3 is 16 amino acids long. CDR1 SGHRS and CDR2 YFSETQ come from the germline V gene. V trimming: 2 bases; J trimming: 6 bases; junction bases outside the gene matches: 8. The chain's CDR3 is CASSLFSGTGGDGYTF. CDR3 nucleotides: TGCGCCAGCAGCTTATTCTCCGGGACAGGGGGCGATGGCTACACCTTC.

The genes are TRBV5-5 and TRBJ1-1; 8 bases are shared with TRBD1. V was pared by 2 bases and J by 0 bases, with 3 bases of the junction left unmatched. CDR3 length: 15 residues. Germline assignment: CDR1 SGHKS and CDR2 YYEKEE (reference sequence). The chain's CDR3 is CASSLQGGMNTEAFF. In DNA form, the CDR3 reads TGTGCCAGCAGCTTACAGGGGGGAATGAACACTGAAGCTTTCTTT. The complete variable domain, with remaining parts taken from reference TRBV5-5 and TRBJ1-1, reads DAGVTQSPTHLIKTRGQQVTLRCSPISGHKSVSWYQQVLGQGPQFIFQYYEKEERGRGNFPDRFSARQFPNYSSELNVNALLLGDSALYLCASSLQGGMNTEAFFGQGTRLTVV.

V is TRBV6-1 and J is TRBJ2-7; D might be TRBD2 (7 bases). Germline loops: CDR1 MNHNS, CDR2 SASEGT. CDR3 size: 15 residues. Trimming cost V 1 base and J 5 bases, with 15 bases left between them. The CDR3 region has the DNA TGTGCCAGCAGTGAAGAAGGGGGGGCAGTAGACGAGCAGTACTTC. Its translation is CASSEEGGAVDEQYF.

The chain carries TRBV19 and TRBJ1-4, with TRBD1 matching 9 bases. V lost 5 bases, J lost 1 base, and 8 bases stayed unmatched. The CDR3 sequence is 17 residues long. CDR1 is LNHDA and CDR2 is SQIVND in the germline V gene (reference sequence). The CDR3 DNA reads as TGTGCCAGTAGTCTACAGGGGGCGTCATTAACTAATGAAAAACTGTTTTTT. It yields the protein CASSLQGASLTNEKLFF.

The rearrangement links TRBV19 to TRBJ2-2; D may be TRBD2 (5 bases). Trimming took 7 bases from V and 4 from J, leaving 13 bases between them. CDR3 length: 14 residues. CDR1 is LNHDA and CDR2 is SQIVND in the germline V gene (reference sequence). The CDR3 nucleotides are TGTGCCAGTAAGGCGAGGGCCGGCACCGGGGAGCTGTTTTTT. Translating it yields CASKARAGTGELFF.

The chain carries TRBV28 and TRBJ2-3; 16 bases are a match to TRBD2. The V gene's germline CDR1 is MDHEN and CDR2 SYDVKM. This CDR3 comprises 17 residues. Trimming took 6 bases from V and 4 from J; bases not matched to a gene: 7. DNA for the CDR3: TGTGCCAGCAGCCCCGGGACTAGCGGGAGGGAATCAGATACGCAGTATTTT. Its protein is CASSPGTSGRESDTQYF.

The chain employs TRBV2 and TRBJ2-3; D is uncertain. V was trimmed by 4 bases and J by 3 bases, leaving 5 bases between them. Germline V CDR1 and CDR2: SNHLY, FYNNEI. This CDR3 region has 12 residues. CDR3 DNA sequence: TGTGCCAGCAGTGCCCAGACAGATACGCAGTATTTT. Translated, it gives CASSAQTDTQYF. The complete variable domain, with remaining parts taken from reference TRBV2 and TRBJ2-3, reads EPEVTQTPSHQVTQMGQEVILRCVPISNHLYFYWYRQILGQKVEFLVSFYNNEISEKSEIFDDQFSVERPDGSNFTLKIRSTKLEDSAMYFCASSAQTDTQYFGPGTRLTVL.

The gene calls are TRBV28 and TRBJ1-2, with 11 bases that match TRBD1. The junction had 13 bases not matched to a gene; V was cut back by 7 bases and J by 3 bases. The CDR3 has 17 amino acids. Germline V gene data show CDR1 as MDHEN and CDR2 as SYDVKM. The chain's CDR3 is CASTYLGQGAGDYGYTF. In DNA form, the CDR3 reads TGTGCCAGCACCTATCTAGGACAGGGGGCCGGGGACTATGGCTACACCTTC.

This chain links TRBV19 with TRBJ2-7, with 7 bases aligning to TRBD1. CDR1 is LNHDA, CDR2 SQIVND, per germline (reference sequence). The CDR3 is made up of 16 amino acids. J gave up 0 bases and V 5 bases, and 10 bases lay outside the gene matches. Here the CDR3 reads CASSPQGTASSYEQYF. CDR3 sequence (DNA): TGTGCCAGTAGTCCACAGGGGACAGCTAGCTCCTACGAGCAGTACTTC.

This clone was observed a single time. The chain has TRBV30 and TRBJ1-6, with D perhaps matching TRBD1 (6 bases). The V gene's germline CDR1 is GTSNPN and CDR2 SVGIG (reference sequence). The CDR3 loop spans 14 amino acids. Trimming shortened V by 1 base and J by 7 bases, and 11 bases separated the two germline ends. The CDR3 DNA follows: TGTGCCTGGAGTGAAGACAGGAGCAATTCACCCCTCCACTTT. Its translation: CAWSEDRSNSPLHF. Filled out from reference TRBV30 and TRBJ1-6, the complete variable domain reads SQTIHQWPATLVQPVGSPLSLECTVEGTSNPNLYWYRQAAGRGLQLLFYSVGIGQISSEVPQNLSASRPQDRQFILSSKKLLLSDSGFYLCAWSEDRSNSPLHFGNGTRLTVT.

The sample holds one count of this clone. The chain joins TRBV12-5 to TRBJ1-5; tentatively, D is TRBD1 (5 bases). Per germline, CDR1 LGHNT and CDR2 FRNRAP. The germline V and J ends were trimmed by 6 bases and 0 bases, with 12 bases remaining between them. This CDR3 has 15 residues. The CDR3 nucleotides read TGTGCTAGTGGCCTCGGACAATATAGCAATCAGCCCCAGCATTTT. It codes for CASGLGQYSNQPQHF.

This clone has a single count. The chain couples TRBV4-3 to TRBJ1-1; 7 bases match TRBD1. The germline gives CDR1 LGHNA, CDR2 YSLEER. The CDR3 runs 15 residues. The junction had 9 bases not matched to a gene; V was cut back by 3 bases and J by 5 bases. The CDR3 here is CASSQGPQGWTEAFF. CDR3 nucleotides: TGCGCCAGCAGCCAGGGGCCACAGGGGTGGACTGAAGCTTTCTTT.

This chain uses TRBV7-9 with TRBJ2-5, with 11 bases that match TRBD1. V lost 3 bases and J lost 11; bases outside the gene matches: 14. The V gene's germline CDR1 is SEHNR and CDR2 FQNEAQ (reference sequence). This CDR3 is 16 amino acids long. CDR3 residues: CASSLAGTGGVLWQYF. The CDR3 DNA reads TGTGCCAGCAGCTTGGCCGGGACAGGGGGTGTATTGTGGCAGTACTTC.

The V gene is TRBV6-4, the J gene TRBJ1-4; 10 nucleotides agree with TRBD1. V shed 2 bases, J shed 5 bases, and the junction held 5 bases outside the gene matches. The CDR3 length is 16 residues. The germline V gene encodes CDR1 MRHNA and CDR2 SNTAGT. CDR3 sequence reads: CASSDTGQGVNEKLFF. CDR3 sequence (DNA): TGTGCCAGCAGTGACACCGGACAGGGGGTGAATGAAAAACTGTTTTTT.

CDR3 coding DNA: TGTGCCAGCAGCCCCGGGACAGGACCCTACAATGAGCAGTTCTTC. It translates to CASSPGTGPYNEQFF. The V and J genes are TRBV11-2 and TRBJ2-1; 8 bases map to TRBD1. V lost 5 bases to trimming and J lost 2 bases; unmatched junction nucleotides: 5. The CDR3 runs 15 residues. Germline CDR1 SGHAT, CDR2 FQNNGV.

This clone has only one observation. This chain uses TRBV28 with TRBJ2-1, with TRBD2 matching over 11 bases. There are 14 residues in the CDR3. V lost 10 bases, J lost 7 bases, and 9 bases stayed unmatched. Germline CDR1 MDHEN, CDR2 SYDVKM. CDR3 protein: CATNLAGGHNEQFF. The CDR3 bases are TGTGCCACCAATCTAGCGGGAGGTCATAATGAGCAGTTCTTC.

The chain is built from TRBV2 and TRBJ1-3, with D perhaps TRBD1 (5 bases). Germline CDR1 and CDR2: SNHLY and FYNNEI. Trimming left V 8 bases short and J 0 bases short, with 11 bases between. The CDR3 is 14 residues long. As DNA, the CDR3 is TGTGCCAGCTTCCGCGACAGCTCTGGAAACACCATATATTTT. Its protein product is CASFRDSSGNTIYF.